Sequencing of this T cell receptor beta chain was carried out in a study of lymphopenia after photon versus proton radiotherapy. A note on this clone: What it binds is unknown.

The CDR3 length is 13 residues. Germline V lookup: CDR1 LNHNV, CDR2 YYDKDF (reference sequence). The germline V and J ends were trimmed by 0 bases and 5 bases, with 5 bases remaining between them. Clones were sequenced by immunoSEQ multiplex PCR, and TCRdb holds only the in-frame ones, with some missing. Found here are around 62,000 clones, less than 85% of them singletons; the top ten hold around 2%. Study results and caveats: Post-nadir diversity loss with photons came from oligoclonal expansion, particularly CD8+ Temra cells. A bigger post-nadir fall in TCR diversity correlated inversely with survival time in deceased patients.

The rearrangement joins TRBV15 to TRBJ2-1; D is undetermined. This sequence originates from a man between 60 and 75 years old with pancreatic cancer. The material sequenced was peripheral blood, taken from a patient treated with proton-based radiotherapy. CDR3 nucleotides: TGTGCCACCAGCAGAGACCGGAACAATGAGCAGTTCTTC. This codes for CATSRDRNNEQFF. The complete variable domain, with remaining parts taken from reference TRBV15 and TRBJ2-1, reads DAMVIQNPRYQVTQFGKPVTLSCSQTLNHNVMYWYQQKSSQAPKLLFHYYDKDFNNEADTPDNFQSRRPNTSFCFLDIRSPGLGDTAMYLCATSRDRNNEQFFGPGTRLTVL.